What follows is one TCR beta chain and its context. In the PCR, 60 Vbeta and 13 Jbeta primers were used. The method was immunoSEQ multiplex PCR; TCRdb's version includes in-frame clones alone and lacks a portion of them. The repertoire has some 57,000 clones, about two thirds of them found once; the top ten carry 15% to 20%. This record belongs to a study of cytomegalovirus exposure and HLA in healthy donors. This CDR3 has 13 residues. In germline, CDR1 is MNHEY, CDR2 SVGAGI. The junction had 11 bases not matched to a gene; V was cut back by 5 bases and J by 11 bases. The clonotype originates from a woman aged 55-69 years in good health and CMV-seropositive. The chain has TRBV6-5 and TRBJ1-1, with 7 positions matching TRBD1. Sequenced: PBMCs. CDR3 amino acids: CASSPQPDRVAFF. The CDR3, as DNA: TGTGCCAGCAGTCCTCAACCCGACAGGGTGGCTTTCTTT.